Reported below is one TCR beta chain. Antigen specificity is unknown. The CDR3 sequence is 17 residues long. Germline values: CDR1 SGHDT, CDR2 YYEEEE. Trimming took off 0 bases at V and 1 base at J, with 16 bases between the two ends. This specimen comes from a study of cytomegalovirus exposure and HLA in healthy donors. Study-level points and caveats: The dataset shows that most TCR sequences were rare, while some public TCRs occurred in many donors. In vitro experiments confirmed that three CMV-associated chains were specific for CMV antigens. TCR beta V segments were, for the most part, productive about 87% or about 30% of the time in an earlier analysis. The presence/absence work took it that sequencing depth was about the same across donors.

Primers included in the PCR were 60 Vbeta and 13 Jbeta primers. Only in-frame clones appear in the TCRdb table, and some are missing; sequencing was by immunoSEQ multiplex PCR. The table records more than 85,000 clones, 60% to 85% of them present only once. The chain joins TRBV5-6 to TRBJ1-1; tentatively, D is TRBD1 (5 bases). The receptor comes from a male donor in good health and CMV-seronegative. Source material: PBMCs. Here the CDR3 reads CASSLARGAGSNTEAFF. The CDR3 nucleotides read TGTGCCAGCAGCTTGGCCCGAGGGGCGGGATCGAACACTGAAGCTTTCTTT.